A single count supports the clone carrying this T cell receptor (beta chain). Its antigen remains unknown. The sample originates from a study of PD-1 blockade in classical Hodgkin lymphoma. The method was immunoSEQ multiplex PCR; TCRdb's version includes in-frame clones alone and lacks a portion of them. The table shows about 13,000 clones, with around 90% occurring only once. The CDR3 is 18 residues long. The ends were cut back, 0 bases at V and 4 bases at J, with 22 bases in the middle. Germline V CDR1 and CDR2: GTSNPN, SVGIG (reference sequence). Relapse after autologous stem cell transplantation occurred in every patient, and brentuximab vedotin exposure varied. Study observations and caveats: Complete responders' diversity at baseline resembled that of newly diagnosed patients. Newly diagnosed patients had baseline TCR diversity that was reportedly lower than that of healthy donors.

The V gene is TRBV30, the J gene TRBJ1-5; D not certain. The sequencing here drew on peripheral blood mononuclear cells (PBMCs), taken at baseline. The clonotype originates from a human donor with classical Hodgkin lymphoma. CDR3 amino acids: CAWSVNPRNSGYNQPQHF. The DNA for the CDR3 is TGTGCCTGGAGTGTTAACCCACGGAATTCTGGGTATAATCAGCCCCAGCATTTT.